This record looks at one TCR beta chain sequence and its context. Its antigen is not yet known. Base qualities were left out, and no much larger clone turns up one base away. Libraries came from RT-PCR. This sample was sequenced with an Illumina HiSeq 2500. The public reads were quality trimmed at Q25 with fastp and then assembled into clones with MiXCR by TCRdb, keeping productive beta chains. All rows with the same CDR3 protein become a single entry with the most common DNA and genes. The sample table holds about 540,000 distinct CDR3 sequences, of which less than 25% were seen once. About 3% of the sample is held by the ten biggest clonotypes. The CDR3 runs 16 amino acids, cysteine and phenylalanine included. The DNA shown is the 48-base CDR3, in frame from base 1. V drops 4 bases and J drops 2 bases, leaving 18 bases in between. CDR1 and CDR2 are read off the germline V gene as SGHRS and YFSETQ. The sample is drawn from a study of response to subunit inactivated influenza vaccine (dated by TCRdb to the late 2010s). Background on the whole study: To follow how T cells responded to a trivalent subunit inactivated influenza vaccine, the researchers relied on deep quantitative profiling of the T cell receptor repertoire. General conclusions and limits of the study: The authors proposed that each seasonal influenza vaccination may bring in only a limited number of new T cells.

These records were also assigned to another study, of T cells expressing NK-cell markers. The second study's paper adds: 5'RACE template switching, by which a universal primer site and unique molecular identifiers were added, was used to make TCR beta cDNA libraries. Three sorted T-cell subsets (CD3+CD56+NKG2C+, CD3+CD56+NKG2C- and CD3+CD56-NKG2C+) from several donors had their TCR beta-chain repertoires profiled. Among the eight sequenced donors, seven were HCMV-seropositive and one was HCMV-seronegative. To restrict sorting to alphabetaTCR-expressing T cells, an anti-gammadeltaTCR antibody was added in several experiments. For six donors, the dominant CD3+CD56+NKG2C+ clonotypes were among the top 10 CD8+ clonotypes and accounted for roughly 1.0-7.5% of CD8+ T cells. Those dominant clonotypes were again the most abundant among CD3+CD56-NKG2C+ cells in a few donors, at about 25-65%. Whether the expanded NKG2C-expressing T cell clones were specific for HCMV antigens remained unclear. Randomly selected healthy volunteers, three men and five women, were used as the eight sequenced donors. HCMV serostatus was determined by detecting HCMV-specific IgG in serum with a commercial ELISA kit. Ficoll density gradient centrifugation was used to isolate peripheral blood mononuclear cells from blood. Using Miltenyi isolation kits, CD4+ and CD8+ T cells were isolated from PBMC through magnetic immunoseparation. Priming for cDNA synthesis came from the TCR beta constant segment, and two successive PCR amplification steps followed. Illumina HiSeq 2000/2500, MiSeq or NextSeq was used to sequence libraries as 2 x 150 bp reads. MIGEC handled demultiplexing of the reads and grouping by UMI, while MiTCR was used to assemble and quantify clonotypes. To remove erroneous sequences, TCR cDNA sequences were retained only when supported by two or more reads. The tcR package was used for downstream repertoire analysis, and clonotypes were matched across fractions by CDR3 nucleotide sequence plus V segment. VDJmatch was used to annotate antigen specificity against VDJdb, with one amino acid substitution in CDR3 allowed.

The input for sequencing was CD4+ T cells sorted from PBMCs, taken 11 to 12 days after vaccination. The rearrangement joined TRBV5-1 to TRBJ2-5; D gene: possibly TRBD2, on 5 matching bases. The receptor comes from a middle-aged man who received an inactivated influenza vaccine. Donor details come from another sample of the same person, matched by shared clones. The nucleotide sequence reads TGCGCCAGCAGCGAAGGAGGTCTTCTCGGTCAAGAGACCCAGTACTTC. It is translated as CASSEGGLLGQETQYF.